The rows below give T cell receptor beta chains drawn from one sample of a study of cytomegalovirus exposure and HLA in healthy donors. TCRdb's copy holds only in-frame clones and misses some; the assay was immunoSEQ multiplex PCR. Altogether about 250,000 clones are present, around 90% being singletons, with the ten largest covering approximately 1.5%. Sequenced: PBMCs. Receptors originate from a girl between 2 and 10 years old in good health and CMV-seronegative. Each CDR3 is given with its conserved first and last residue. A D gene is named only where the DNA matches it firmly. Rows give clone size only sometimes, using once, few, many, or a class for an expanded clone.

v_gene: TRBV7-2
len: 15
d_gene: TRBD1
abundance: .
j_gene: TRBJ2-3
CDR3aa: CASSLEQGLTDTQYF
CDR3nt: TGTGCCAGCAGCTTAGAACAGGGGTTAACAGATACGCAGTATTTT

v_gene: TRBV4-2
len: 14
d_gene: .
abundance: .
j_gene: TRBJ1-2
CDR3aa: CASSPPDRYYGYTF
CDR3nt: TGTGCCAGCAGCCCCCCGGACAGATACTATGGCTACACCTTC

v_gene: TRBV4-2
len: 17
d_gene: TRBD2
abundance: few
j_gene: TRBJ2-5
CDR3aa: CASSQVQGGGNQETQYF
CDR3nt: TGTGCCAGCAGCCAAGTCCAGGGCGGGGGTAACCAAGAGACCCAGTACTTC

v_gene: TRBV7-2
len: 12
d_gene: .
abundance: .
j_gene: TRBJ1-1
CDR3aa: CASSLAAGEAFF
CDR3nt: TGTGCCAGCAGCTTAGCCGCAGGTGAAGCTTTCTTT

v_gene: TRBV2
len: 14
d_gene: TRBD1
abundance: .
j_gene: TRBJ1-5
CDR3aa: CASSEGQPNQPQHF
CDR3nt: TGTGCCAGCAGTGAGGGACAGCCCAATCAGCCCCAGCATTTT

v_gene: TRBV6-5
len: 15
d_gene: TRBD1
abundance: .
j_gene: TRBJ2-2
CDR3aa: CASRQGTANTGELFF
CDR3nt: TGTGCCAGCAGACAGGGGACCGCAAACACCGGGGAGCTGTTTTTT

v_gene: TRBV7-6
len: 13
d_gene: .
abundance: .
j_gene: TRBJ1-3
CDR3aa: CASSLERGNTIYF
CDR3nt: TGTGCCAGCAGCTTAGAACGGGGAAACACCATATATTTT

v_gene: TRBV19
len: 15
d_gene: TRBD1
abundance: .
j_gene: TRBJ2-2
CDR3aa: CASSNRRGSVGELFF
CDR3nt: TGTGCCAGTAGTAACCGCAGGGGGAGTGTCGGGGAGCTGTTTTTT

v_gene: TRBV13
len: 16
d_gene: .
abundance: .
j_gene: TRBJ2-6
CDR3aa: CASSPTGYGGANVLTF
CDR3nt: TGTGCCAGCAGCCCCACAGGGTATGGTGGGGCCAACGTCCTGACTTTC

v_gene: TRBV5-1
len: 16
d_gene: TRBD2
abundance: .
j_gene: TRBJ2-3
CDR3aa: CASSLGGREATDTQYF
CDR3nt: TGCGCCAGCAGCTTGGGGGGGCGGGAGGCAACAGATACGCAGTATTTT

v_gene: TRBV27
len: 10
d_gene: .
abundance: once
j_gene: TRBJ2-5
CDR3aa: CASSLGEQYF
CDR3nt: TGTGCCAGCAGTTTAGGGGAGCAGTACTTC

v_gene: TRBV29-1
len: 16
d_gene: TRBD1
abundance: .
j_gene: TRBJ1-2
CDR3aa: CSVEDRTGGDNYGYTF
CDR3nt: TGCAGCGTTGAAGATCGGACAGGGGGGGATAACTATGGCTACACCTTC

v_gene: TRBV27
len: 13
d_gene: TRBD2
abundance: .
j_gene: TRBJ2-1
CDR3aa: CASGTSGRGGQFF
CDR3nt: TGTGCCAGCGGGACTAGCGGGAGAGGTGGGCAGTTCTTC

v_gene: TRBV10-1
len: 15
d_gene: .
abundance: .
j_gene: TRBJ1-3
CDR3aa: CASGEGKVSGNTIYF
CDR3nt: TGCGCCAGCGGGGAGGGGAAGGTCTCTGGAAACACCATATATTTT

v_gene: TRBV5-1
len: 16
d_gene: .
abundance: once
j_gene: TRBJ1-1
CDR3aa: CASSQHNRAGDTEAFF
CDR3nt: TGCGCCAGCAGCCAACACAACAGGGCTGGGGACACTGAAGCTTTCTTT

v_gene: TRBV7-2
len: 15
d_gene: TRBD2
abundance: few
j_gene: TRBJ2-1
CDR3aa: CASSQTSGTYNEQFF
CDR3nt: TGTGCCAGCAGCCAGACTAGCGGAACCTACAATGAGCAGTTCTTC

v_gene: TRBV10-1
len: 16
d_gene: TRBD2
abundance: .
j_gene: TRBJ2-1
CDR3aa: CASSVGREGRRNEQFF
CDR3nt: TGCGCCAGCAGTGTGGGGCGGGAGGGCCGGCGTAATGAGCAGTTCTTC

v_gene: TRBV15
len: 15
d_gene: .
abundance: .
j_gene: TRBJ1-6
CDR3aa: CATSSSWGANSPLHF
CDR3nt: TGTGCCACCAGCAGCTCGTGGGGAGCTAATTCACCCCTCCACTTT

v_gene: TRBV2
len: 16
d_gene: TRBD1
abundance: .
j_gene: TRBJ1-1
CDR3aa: CASSGQGSNRGTEAFF
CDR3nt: TGTGCCAGCAGCGGACAGGGGAGCAATAGGGGCACTGAAGCTTTCTTT

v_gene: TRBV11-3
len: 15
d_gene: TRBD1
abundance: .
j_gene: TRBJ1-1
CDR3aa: CASSLGQGGNTEAFF
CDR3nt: TGTGCCAGCAGCTTAGGACAGGGAGGGAACACTGAAGCTTTCTTT

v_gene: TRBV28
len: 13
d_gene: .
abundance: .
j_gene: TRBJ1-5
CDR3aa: CASRGGGGQPQHF
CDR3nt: TGTGCCAGCAGGGGCGGAGGAGGTCAGCCCCAGCATTTT

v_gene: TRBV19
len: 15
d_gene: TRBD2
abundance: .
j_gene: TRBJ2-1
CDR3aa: CASSLAGGLNNEQFF
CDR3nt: TGTGCCAGTAGCCTAGCGGGGGGGTTGAACAATGAGCAGTTCTTC

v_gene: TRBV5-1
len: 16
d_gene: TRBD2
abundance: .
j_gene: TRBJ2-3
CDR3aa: CASSPWTSGGLDTQYF
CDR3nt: TGCGCCAGCAGCCCCTGGACTAGCGGGGGGTTAGATACGCAGTATTTT

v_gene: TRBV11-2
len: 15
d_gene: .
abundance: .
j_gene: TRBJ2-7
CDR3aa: CASSLVNRNSYEQYF
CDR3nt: TGTGCCAGCAGCTTAGTAAACAGAAACTCCTACGAGCAGTACTTC

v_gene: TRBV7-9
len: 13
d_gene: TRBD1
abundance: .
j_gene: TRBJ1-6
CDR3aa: CSGVGTGVSPLHF
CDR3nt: TGTTCCGGCGTGGGAACAGGGGTATCACCCCTCCACTTT

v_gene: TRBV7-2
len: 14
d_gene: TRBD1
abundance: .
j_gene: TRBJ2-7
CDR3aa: CASSYGTGWYEQYF
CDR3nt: TGTGCCAGCAGCTACGGGACAGGGTGGTACGAGCAGTACTTC

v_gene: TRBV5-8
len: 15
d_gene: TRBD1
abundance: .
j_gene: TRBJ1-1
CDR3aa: CASSWTGVLDTEAFF
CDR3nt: TGTGCCAGCAGCTGGACAGGGGTTTTGGACACTGAAGCTTTCTTT

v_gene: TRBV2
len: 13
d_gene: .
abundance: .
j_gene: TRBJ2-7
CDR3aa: CASAGAATYEQYF
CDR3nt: TGTGCCAGTGCGGGGGCCGCTACCTACGAGCAGTACTTC

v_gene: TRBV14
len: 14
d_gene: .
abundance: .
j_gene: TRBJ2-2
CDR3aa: CATGAGFLTGELFF
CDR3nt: TGTGCCACCGGTGCGGGATTCTTAACCGGGGAGCTGTTTTTT

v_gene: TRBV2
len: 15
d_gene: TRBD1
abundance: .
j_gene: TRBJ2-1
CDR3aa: CASSGARTGGSEQFF
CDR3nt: TGTGCCAGCAGTGGAGCACGGACAGGGGGCAGTGAGCAGTTCTTC

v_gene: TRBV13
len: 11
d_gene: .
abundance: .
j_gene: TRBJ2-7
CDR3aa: CASSRSYEQYF
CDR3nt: TGTGCCAGCAGCCGCTCCTACGAGCAGTACTTC

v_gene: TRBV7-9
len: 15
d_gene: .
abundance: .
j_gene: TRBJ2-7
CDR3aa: CASSPHDGVRYEQYF
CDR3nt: TGTGCCAGCAGCCCTCACGACGGGGTTCGCTACGAGCAGTACTTC